This T cell receptor beta chain was documented in a study of vaccination effects on CD4 cells after COVID-19. Note on this clone: Its antigen is not known.

CDR3 size: 13 residues. The V gene lost 7 bases and the J gene lost 5 bases, with 12 bases spanning the gap. Per germline, CDR1 SNHLY and CDR2 FYNNEI. Data came from immunoSEQ multiplex PCR; TCRdb stores just in-frame clones and leaves some out. The sample has tens of thousands of clones, around 72% seen once. In the ViraFEST assay, antigen-specific CD4+ clonotypes were identified by expansion after peptide-pool stimulation. Following culture for ten to eleven days, CD4+ T cells were isolated. In the vaccine recipients, nucleocapsid antibodies were negative and there was no prior SARS-CoV-2 infection. Culturing of under 2.5 million PBMC per well took place with around 10 IU/ml IL-2 and 10 ug/ml peptides.

Sequenced material: CD4+ T cells from PBMCs cultured with HCoV-OC43 spike peptides, taken before COVID-19 vaccination. Subset noted: HCoV-OC43 spike overlapping peptide pool stimulation. The TCR originated in a human donor who received a COVID-19 vaccine. The rearrangement uses TRBV2 and TRBJ1-5; D not resolved. CDR3: CASTRSVYQPQHF. The DNA of the CDR3 is TGTGCCAGCACCCGATCCGTTTATCAGCCCCAGCATTTT.